The 30 T cell receptor beta chains below all came from one sample that was sequenced in a study of human T cells and chemical hapten exposure. Time point noted: patch test 1, 2 weeks after DPC sensitization. Regarding treatment: therapeutic diphenylcyclopropenone sensitization with weekly scalp DPC. MiXCR was run by TCRdb on the RACE reads, yielding one entry per CDR3 protein. Of fewer than 60,000 distinct CDR3 sequences listed, 8% to 9.5% are singletons. Here the sequenced sample was whole blood, taken in connection with sensitization to the hapten diphenylcyclopropenone (DPC). The receptor source for this set is a woman aged 45-65 years with alopecia areata. Some clones in this sample may be carry-over from other donors' samples.

This clonotype was observed at least ten times. V gene TRBV7-2 combines with J gene TRBJ1-2; perhaps TRBD1 as D (5 bases). Per the germline V gene, CDR1 is SGHTA and CDR2 is FQGNSA. The CDR3 is 15 amino acids. V lost 1 base, J lost 5 bases, and 14 bases lay in between. CDR3: CASSLVGTGEYGYTF. As DNA, the CDR3 is TGTGCCAGCAGCTTAGTGGGGACGGGGGAATATGGCTACACCTTC. The complete variable domain, with remaining parts taken from reference TRBV7-2 and TRBJ1-2, reads GAGVSQSPSNKVTEKGKDVELRCDPISGHTALYWYRQSLGQGLEFLIYFQGNSAPDKSGLPSDRFSAERTGGSVSTLTIQRTQQEDSAVYLCASSLVGTGEYGYTFGSGTRLTVV.

This clonotype was counted between two and nine times. The chain is built from TRBV5-1 and TRBJ2-6, with D possibly TRBD1 on 6 matching bases. V gave up 5 bases and J gave up 1 base, with 13 bases separating them. CDR1 and CDR2 from the germline V gene are SGHRS and YFSETQ. The CDR3 has 16 residues. CDR3 sequence (DNA): TGCGCCAGCAGTCGGACAGACCCATCTGGGGCCAACGTCCTGACTTTC. Translated, it gives CASSRTDPSGANVLTF.

At least ten counts were recorded for this clonotype. V and J are TRBV18 and TRBJ1-2; D is unresolved. The germline V gene has CDR1 KGHSH and CDR2 LQKENI. CDR3 length: 16 amino acids. Trimming took 3 bases from V and 4 from J, leaving 18 bases between them. CDR3 DNA sequence: TGTGCCAGCTCACCGGGAGTTTCCGCGGTGGGCTATGGCTACACCTTC. Translation: CASSPGVSAVGYGYTF.

This chain uses TRBV20-1 with TRBJ2-3; TRBD2 matches at 11 bases. Germline lookup yields CDR1 DFQATT and CDR2 SNEGSKA (reference sequence). This CDR3 has 16 residues. The V segment lost 5 bases and the J segment 2 bases; nucleotides outside the gene matches: 9. The CDR3 nucleotides read TGCAGTGCTCGGGGGGGACTAGCGGATCTCACAGATACGCAGTATTTT. Translation: CSARGGLADLTDTQYF.

This clonotype showed up just a few times. The V call is TRBV9, the J call TRBJ1-1; D is ambiguous. Trimming took 5 bases from V and 3 from J, leaving 14 bases between them. The CDR3 runs to 14 residues. From germline, CDR1 is SGDLS and CDR2 YYNGEE. This CDR3 is CASSPVGGHTEAFF. The CDR3 coding sequence is TGTGCCAGCAGTCCCGTGGGAGGTCACACTGAAGCTTTCTTT.

This clonotype was seen repeatedly, ten times or more. This chain connects TRBV11-3 to TRBJ2-2; the D gene is possibly TRBD1 (5 bases). Per germline, CDR1 SGHNT and CDR2 YENEEA. V gave up 5 bases and J gave up 6 bases, with 13 bases separating them. This CDR3 region has 14 residues. CDR3 in amino acids: CASSLRDSPGELFF. CDR3 bases: TGTGCCAGCAGCCTCCGAGACAGTCCCGGGGAGCTGTTTTTT.

Here the CDR3 reads CASSLSGNEETQYF. The DNA of the CDR3 is TGTGCCAGCAGCCTATCCGGGAACGAAGAGACCCAGTACTTC. The chain recombines TRBV3-1 with TRBJ2-5, with D possibly being TRBD2 (5 bases). From germline, CDR1 is LGHDT and CDR2 YNNKEL (reference sequence). CDR3 length equals 14 residues. Trimming cost V 4 bases and J 3 bases, with 12 bases left between them.

Many counts were recorded for this clonotype. V gene TRBV18 combines with J gene TRBJ1-6; D remains ambiguous. Germline V gives CDR1 KGHSH, CDR2 LQKENI. CDR3 size: 13 residues. Trimming removed 3 bases from V and 8 bases from J, with 8 bases in between. DNA of the CDR3: TGTGCCAGCTCACCGACCATCGATTCACCCCTCCACTTT. This sequence encodes CASSPTIDSPLHF.

CDR3: CSVGDRGYEQYF. CDR3 nucleotides: TGCAGCGTGGGGGACAGGGGTTACGAGCAGTACTTC. The J gene is TRBJ2-7, the V gene TRBV29-1, with 10 bases fitting TRBD1. Germline V gene sequence: CDR1 SQVTM, CDR2 ANQGSEA. V shed 6 bases and J 4 bases; nucleotides not matched to a gene: 3. This CDR3 is built from 12 residues.

This clonotype was seen ten or more times. The chain couples TRBV19 to TRBJ2-2, with D possibly TRBD1 on 6 matching bases. V was pared by 3 bases and J by 2 bases, with 10 bases between. The CDR3 has 15 residues. Germline V gives CDR1 LNHDA, CDR2 SQIVND (reference sequence). The CDR3, as DNA: TGTGCCAGTAGTATCCTGGACAGCAACACCGGGGAGCTGTTTTTT. Translated: CASSILDSNTGELFF.

The J gene is TRBJ2-5, the V gene TRBV5-4; 7 nucleotides agree with TRBD1. Trimming removed 4 bases from V and 7 bases from J; junction bases left unmatched: 13. The CDR3 runs to 15 residues. Germline values: CDR1 SGHNT, CDR2 YYREEE (reference sequence). The CDR3 sequence is CASSPGRDSGPTQYF. In nucleotides, the CDR3 is TGTGCCAGCAGCCCCGGTCGGGACAGTGGACCGACCCAGTACTTC.

This clonotype was observed many times. V gene TRBV7-6 combines with J gene TRBJ2-7, with a weak D call TRBD1 (6 bases). From germline, CDR1 is SGHVS and CDR2 FNYEAQ. The CDR3 is 14 residues long. V dropped 5 bases and J dropped 7 bases, with 18 bases sitting between them. CDR3 residues: CASSLLTGTREQYF. In nucleotides, the CDR3 is TGTGCCAGCAGCCTGCTCACAGGGACGAGGGAGCAGTACTTC.

This clonotype occurred many times. The chain has TRBV19 and TRBJ2-1; D unresolved. V was cut by 6 bases and J by 6 bases, with 21 bases left in between. The CDR3 consists of 16 residues. Looked up from germline, CDR1 is LNHDA and CDR2 is SQIVND (reference sequence). The CDR3 nucleotides are TGTGCCAGTAGAACCGCTGGACCAGCGCCCACCAATGAGCAGTTCTTC. It codes for CASRTAGPAPTNEQFF. The whole variable domain, filled in from reference TRBV19 and TRBJ2-1, reads DGGITQSPKYLFRKEGQNVTLSCEQNLNHDAMYWYRQDPGQGLRLIYYSQIVNDFQKGDIAEGYSVSREKKESFPLTVTSAQKNPTAFYLCASRTAGPAPTNEQFFGPGTRLTVL.

This clonotype came up many times. The chain joins TRBV7-9 to TRBJ2-7; possibly TRBD1 for D (5 bases). The V gene lost 5 bases and the J gene lost 0 bases, with 17 bases spanning the gap. This CDR3 has 16 amino acids. In germline, CDR1 is SEHNR, CDR2 FQNEAQ (reference sequence). Written as DNA, the CDR3 is TGTGCCAGCAGCGCCTCCGCTCAGGGATTCTCCTACGAGCAGTACTTC. This sequence encodes CASSASAQGFSYEQYF. The full variable domain, rest sourced from reference TRBV7-9 and TRBJ2-7, is DTGVSQNPRHKITKRGQNVTFRCDPISEHNRLYWYRQTLGQGPEFLTYFQNEAQLEKSRLLSDRFSAERPKGSFSTLEIQRTEQGDSAMYLCASSASAQGFSYEQYFGPGTRLTVT.

This clonotype was counted many times. V is TRBV5-1 and J is TRBJ2-1; TRBD2 is a possible D gene (6 bases). This CDR3 spans 13 amino acids. V gave up 1 base and J gave up 9 bases, with 11 bases separating them. The germline gives CDR1 SGHRS, CDR2 YFSETQ. The CDR3 DNA sequence: TGCGCCAGCAGCTTGCGGCAGGGAGGTGAGCAGTTCTTC. Encoded protein: CASSLRQGGEQFF.

This clonotype occurred many times. The CDR3 is CASSPTGQGVSTEAFF. Here the CDR3 DNA reads TGTGCCAGCAGCCCTACGGGACAGGGGGTTAGTACTGAAGCTTTCTTT. The chain uses TRBV3-1 and TRBJ1-1; the match to TRBD1 covers 11 bases. The CDR3 loop spans 16 amino acids. With 4 bases clipped from V and 5 bases from J, the junction kept 9 bases outside the gene matches. The germline V gene encodes CDR1 LGHDT and CDR2 YNNKEL (reference sequence).

This clonotype was counted only a few times. Germline is not matched at one junction end, which may reflect a read error. V usage is TRBV15 and J usage is TRBJ1-5, with 7 bases that match TRBD1. CDR3 length equals 14 residues. In germline, CDR1 is LNHNV, CDR2 YYDKDF (reference sequence). The CDR3 is CATSRDRANQPQHF. The CDR3 nucleotides read TGTGCCACCAGCCGAGACAGGGCCAATCAGCCCCAGCATTTT.

This clonotype was counted ten times or more. Written as DNA, the CDR3 is TGCAGTGCTAGACCGCGGACTAACCCTCAAGAGACCCAGTACTTC. Translated: CSARPRTNPQETQYF. The chain links TRBV20-1 to TRBJ2-5, with D possibly being TRBD2 (6 bases). The CDR3 covers 15 residues. Between the trimmed V and J ends, which lost 2 bases and 2 bases, there was a span of 15 bases. The germline V gene encodes CDR1 DFQATT and CDR2 SNEGSKA (reference sequence).

This clonotype occurred once. The gene calls are TRBV2 and TRBJ2-3, with D uncertain. The germline V gene has CDR1 SNHLY and CDR2 FYNNEI. The CDR3 is made up of 12 amino acids. V was cut by 7 bases and J by 2 bases, with 7 bases left in between. CDR3 nucleotide sequence: TGTGCCAGCAACTGGAACACAGATACGCAGTATTTT. It specifies CASNWNTDTQYF. Supplemented by reference TRBV2 and TRBJ2-3, the full variable domain reads EPEVTQTPSHQVTQMGQEVILRCVPISNHLYFYWYRQILGQKVEFLVSFYNNEISEKSEIFDDQFSVERPDGSNFTLKIRSTKLEDSAMYFCASNWNTDTQYFGPGTRLTVL.

The gene calls are TRBV28 and TRBJ2-1; possible D gene TRBD1, 7 bases. Germline lookup yields CDR1 MDHEN and CDR2 SYDVKM. This CDR3 spans 15 amino acids. V was cut by 6 bases and J by 8 bases, with 20 bases left in between. The CDR3: CASSLTSSRGDEQFF. In DNA, the CDR3 is TGTGCCAGCAGCCTAACGTCGTCCAGGGGGGATGAGCAGTTCTTC.

This clonotype turned up a few times. CDR3 in DNA: TGCAGTGCTAGAGAGACAGGGGTCATCTCCTACGAGCAGTACTTC. Encoded protein: CSARETGVISYEQYF. The chain is built from TRBV20-1 and TRBJ2-7; 8 nucleotides align to TRBD1. Unmatched junction bases numbered 4, after V lost 0 bases and J lost 0 bases. The CDR3 length is 15 residues. From germline, CDR1 is DFQATT and CDR2 SNEGSKA (reference sequence).

Concerning this clonotype: This may come from a read error, since a much larger clone is one base off. The CDR3 DNA reads TGTGCCAGAAGCTGGGATTTGCCCCCGCCCCTCCACTTT. Protein: CARSWDLPPPLHF. The V call is TRBV5-5, the J call TRBJ1-6; D remains ambiguous. Looked up from germline, CDR1 is SGHKS and CDR2 is YYEKEE (reference sequence). This CDR3 is 13 amino acids long.

This clonotype was counted ten times or more. The chain is built from TRBV11-1 and TRBJ1-1; D uncertain. The V end lost 3 bases, the J end lost 4 bases, and 12 bases lay between the germline ends. The CDR3 is made up of 14 amino acids. Germline assignment: CDR1 SGHAT and CDR2 FQDESV (reference sequence). The CDR3 is CASSFDRWITEAFF. Written as DNA, the CDR3 is TGTGCCAGCAGCTTTGACCGCTGGATCACTGAAGCTTTCTTT.

This clonotype showed up many times. DNA for the CDR3: TGTGCCAGCAGCTTAGCGGGGACTATTTCTGAGCAGTTCTTC. Its protein product is CASSLAGTISEQFF. V usage is TRBV7-8 and J usage is TRBJ2-1; TRBD2 agrees at 7 bases. Germline CDR1 SGHVS, CDR2 FQNEAQ. This CDR3 has 14 residues. V lost 0 bases, J lost 9 bases, and 5 bases stayed unmatched.

This clonotype was seen repeatedly, ten times or more. One end of the junction is discordant with germline, which a read error may explain. The V gene is TRBV18, the J gene TRBJ2-1; 10 bases align to TRBD2. Germline CDR1 is KGHSH and CDR2 is LQKENI. This CDR3 region has 12 residues. CDR3 loop: CASSPGTSEALF. Here the CDR3 DNA reads TGTGCCAGCTCACCCGGGACTAGCGAGGCTCTCTTC.

In this sample, this clonotype turned up many times. The chain is built from TRBV11-2 and TRBJ2-1, with D unresolved. Germline CDR1 SGHAT, CDR2 FQNNGV. V lost 1 base, J lost 4 bases, and 2 bases lay in between. This CDR3 contains 12 residues. CDR3 sequence reads: CASSLAYNEQFF. CDR3 sequence (DNA): TGTGCCAGCAGCTTAGCGTACAATGAGCAGTTCTTC.

This clonotype appeared many times. The genes are TRBV5-1 and TRBJ2-1, with 11 bases fitting TRBD2. V shed 1 base and J 2 bases; nucleotides not matched to a gene: 8. The CDR3 consists of 18 residues. Germline V gene data show CDR1 as SGHRS and CDR2 as YFSETQ. CDR3 in amino acids: CASSLRLAGGPTYNEQFF. The CDR3 DNA follows: TGCGCCAGCAGCTTGCGCCTAGCGGGAGGCCCAACCTACAATGAGCAGTTCTTC.

The sample holds many counts of this clonotype. The genes are TRBV20-1 and TRBJ2-7; D is possibly TRBD1 (5 bases). The length of the CDR3 is 16 residues. Looked up from germline, CDR1 is DFQATT and CDR2 is SNEGSKA (reference sequence). The ends were cut back, 6 bases at V and 1 base at J, with 22 bases in the middle. The CDR3 loop reads CSAPNIGQGRSYEQYF. For the CDR3, the DNA is TGCAGTGCCCCAAACATCGGCCAGGGAAGGTCCTACGAGCAGTACTTC.

This clonotype was observed at least ten times. The genes are TRBV27 and TRBJ1-6; D may be TRBD1 (5 bases). V lost 5 bases to trimming and J lost 6 bases, with 26 bases between them. The CDR3 runs 19 residues. The germline V gene encodes CDR1 MNHEY and CDR2 SMNVEV (reference sequence). The CDR3 DNA reads TGTGCCAGCAGTCCCCGGGACCCCAAATACAGAGGCGGTAATTCACCCCTCCACTTT. Translating gives CASSPRDPKYRGGNSPLHF.

This clonotype appeared many times. V and J are TRBV29-1 and TRBJ2-7; TRBD1 agrees at 10 bases. CDR3 length: 14 residues. V shed 3 bases and J 1 base; nucleotides not matched to a gene: 3. Per the germline V gene, CDR1 is SQVTM and CDR2 is ANQGSEA. Here the CDR3 reads CSVDGTGESYEQYF. DNA for the CDR3: TGCAGCGTTGATGGGACAGGGGAGTCCTACGAGCAGTACTTC.